A selection of T cell receptor beta chains follows, all from one sample in a study of shared clonotypes between healthy human individuals. Profiled with immunoSEQ multiplex PCR; TCRdb holds only in-frame clones, not every one. Here the sample spans roughly 120,000 clones, approximately 70% being singletons. Sequences were obtained from memory CD8+ T cells sorted from blood. These receptors were taken from a woman aged 25 to 39 in good health. CDR3s include the opening cysteine and the closing phenylalanine or tryptophan. The order of the fields is clone size, D gene, J gene, CDR3 length, V gene, CDR3 DNA, CDR3 protein. D genes are given only for firm matches. Not all rows give a size; the values are once, few, many and, for expanded clones, a class.

abundance: .; d_gene: .; j_gene: TRBJ2-4; len: 17; v_gene: TRBV28; CDR3nt: TGTGCCAGCAGTTACCCGCCTAGCTACCTTAGGGAAAACATTCAGTACTTC; CDR3aa: CASSYPPSYLRENIQYF
abundance: .; d_gene: TRBD2; j_gene: TRBJ2-1; len: 18; v_gene: TRBV7-8; CDR3nt: TGTGCCAGCAGCTCCCCCGATAGACTAGCGGGAGGGCCAGGGGAGCAGTTCTTC; CDR3aa: CASSSPDRLAGGPGEQFF
abundance: .; d_gene: .; j_gene: TRBJ1-3; len: 15; v_gene: TRBV7-9; CDR3nt: TGTGCCAGCAGCTTATCTTCGATACCTGGAAACACCATATATTTT; CDR3aa: CASSLSSIPGNTIYF
abundance: .; d_gene: .; j_gene: TRBJ2-3; len: 15; v_gene: TRBV19; CDR3nt: TGTGCCAGTACCCACCGGGGCTTCACCACAGATACGCAGTATTTT; CDR3aa: CASTHRGFTTDTQYF
abundance: .; d_gene: .; j_gene: TRBJ1-1; len: 16; v_gene: TRBV6-6; CDR3nt: TGTGCCAGCAGTTACTCCGGTGAAGGGGGTTACACTGAAGCTTTCTTT; CDR3aa: CASSYSGEGGYTEAFF
abundance: .; d_gene: TRBD1; j_gene: TRBJ2-7; len: 14; v_gene: TRBV10-3; CDR3nt: TGTGCCATCAGGGGGACAGGGGATAGCTACGAGCAGTACTTC; CDR3aa: CAIRGTGDSYEQYF
abundance: .; d_gene: TRBD1; j_gene: TRBJ1-1; len: 13; v_gene: TRBV2; CDR3nt: TGTGCCAGCAGAGGGGACAGGGAAACTGAAGCTTTCTTT; CDR3aa: CASRGDRETEAFF
abundance: .; d_gene: TRBD2; j_gene: TRBJ2-7; len: 17; v_gene: TRBV28; CDR3nt: TGTGCCAGCAGTGGAGCTAGCGGGAGAGCTGCCTCCTACGAGCAGTACTTC; CDR3aa: CASSGASGRAASYEQYF
abundance: .; d_gene: TRBD1; j_gene: TRBJ1-5; len: 15; v_gene: TRBV5-8; CDR3nt: TGTGCCAGCAGCCCCGGGACAGCGACTAATCAGCCCCAGCATTTT; CDR3aa: CASSPGTATNQPQHF
abundance: .; d_gene: .; j_gene: TRBJ2-5; len: 13; v_gene: TRBV5-4; CDR3nt: TGTGCCAGCAGCTTGGAAGCTCAAGAGACCCAGTACTTC; CDR3aa: CASSLEAQETQYF
abundance: many; d_gene: .; j_gene: TRBJ2-7; len: 14; v_gene: TRBV9; CDR3nt: TGTGCCAGCAGCGTAGCGGACAGAACCTACGAGCAGTACTTC; CDR3aa: CASSVADRTYEQYF
abundance: .; d_gene: .; j_gene: TRBJ2-2; len: 17; v_gene: TRBV11-3; CDR3nt: TGTGCCAGCAGCCCCACCTCGGGGTGGATGGCCACCGGGGAGCTGTTTTTT; CDR3aa: CASSPTSGWMATGELFF
abundance: few; d_gene: .; j_gene: TRBJ2-1; len: 17; v_gene: TRBV6-1; CDR3nt: TGTGCCAGCAGTGCATCCCAAGGGGTAGGCTCCTACAATGAGCAGTTCTTC; CDR3aa: CASSASQGVGSYNEQFF
abundance: .; d_gene: .; j_gene: TRBJ2-7; len: 10; v_gene: TRBV28; CDR3nt: TGTGCCAGCAGTTCTAACGAGCAGTACTTC; CDR3aa: CASSSNEQYF
abundance: .; d_gene: .; j_gene: TRBJ2-7; len: 14; v_gene: TRBV19; CDR3nt: TGTGCCAGTAGTATTCGCTCGCCGGGTTACGAGCAGTACTTC; CDR3aa: CASSIRSPGYEQYF
abundance: many; d_gene: .; j_gene: TRBJ1-1; len: 16; v_gene: TRBV11-3; CDR3nt: TGTGCCAGCAGCTTCGTCCTGGGGGAGGGCATCTCTGAAGCTTTCTTT; CDR3aa: CASSFVLGEGISEAFF
abundance: .; d_gene: .; j_gene: TRBJ2-7; len: 17; v_gene: TRBV15; CDR3nt: TGTGCCACCAGCACGAACCTGATAGACAGGACGGGCTACGAGCAGTACTTC; CDR3aa: CATSTNLIDRTGYEQYF
abundance: many; d_gene: .; j_gene: TRBJ2-2; len: 14; v_gene: TRBV6-1; CDR3nt: TGTGCCAGCACAGGCAGGGCCAACACCGGGGAGCTGTTTTTT; CDR3aa: CASTGRANTGELFF
abundance: .; d_gene: TRBD2; j_gene: TRBJ2-7; len: 13; v_gene: TRBV11-2; CDR3nt: TGTGCCAGCAGCTTGGGCCTAGCGGGAGGGCCGTACTTC; CDR3aa: CASSLGLAGGPYF
abundance: .; d_gene: TRBD1; j_gene: TRBJ1-2; len: 16; v_gene: TRBV25-1; CDR3nt: TGTGCCAGCAGTGTCGGGGCAGGGGGCTTTAACTATGGCTACACCTTC; CDR3aa: CASSVGAGGFNYGYTF
abundance: .; d_gene: .; j_gene: TRBJ1-5; len: 14; v_gene: TRBV10-3; CDR3nt: TGTGCCATCAGTGACTCAGGGGAAGGTCAGCCCCAGCATTTT; CDR3aa: CAISDSGEGQPQHF
abundance: many; d_gene: .; j_gene: TRBJ2-1; len: 12; v_gene: TRBV11-2; CDR3nt: TGTGCCAGCAGCTTAGGGAGAGATGAGCAGTTCTTC; CDR3aa: CASSLGRDEQFF
abundance: many; d_gene: TRBD1; j_gene: TRBJ1-4; len: 16; v_gene: TRBV4-2; CDR3nt: TGTGCCAGCAGCCAAGACCACGGGACAGGGGAGGAAAAACTGTTTTTT; CDR3aa: CASSQDHGTGEEKLFF
abundance: few; d_gene: .; j_gene: TRBJ1-5; len: 12; v_gene: TRBV25-1; CDR3nt: TGTGCCAGCAGTGAGAGCAATCAGCCCCAGCATTTT; CDR3aa: CASSESNQPQHF
abundance: few; d_gene: .; j_gene: TRBJ2-7; len: 12; v_gene: TRBV7-2; CDR3nt: TGTGCCAGCTCTAGGGGCGGCTCGGAGCAGTACTTC; CDR3aa: CASSRGGSEQYF
abundance: few; d_gene: .; j_gene: TRBJ2-5; len: 13; v_gene: TRBV7-6; CDR3nt: TGTGCCAGCAGCTCCGCGGGTCCAGGGACCCAGTACTTC; CDR3aa: CASSSAGPGTQYF
abundance: few; d_gene: TRBD2; j_gene: TRBJ2-7; len: 15; v_gene: TRBV19; CDR3nt: TGTGCCAGTAGTCCCCGAGCTAGCGGGAGGGATGAGCAGTACTTC; CDR3aa: CASSPRASGRDEQYF
abundance: .; d_gene: .; j_gene: TRBJ2-3; len: 14; v_gene: TRBV25-1; CDR3nt: TGTGCCAGCAGTGGTCGCCAACGGACAGATACGCAGTATTTT; CDR3aa: CASSGRQRTDTQYF
abundance: .; d_gene: .; j_gene: TRBJ1-5; len: 11; v_gene: TRBV6-1; CDR3nt: TGTGCCAGCAGATTGGGTCAGCCCCAGCATTTT; CDR3aa: CASRLGQPQHF
abundance: .; d_gene: .; j_gene: TRBJ2-1; len: 12; v_gene: TRBV5-4; CDR3nt: TGTGCCAGCAGCTTCTCCTACAATGAGCAGTTCTTC; CDR3aa: CASSFSYNEQFF
abundance: .; d_gene: .; j_gene: TRBJ2-5; len: 14; v_gene: TRBV7-3; CDR3nt: TGTGCCAGCAGCAAGCTAGACAGCCAAGAGACCCAGTACTTC; CDR3aa: CASSKLDSQETQYF
abundance: .; d_gene: TRBD1; j_gene: TRBJ1-4; len: 19; v_gene: TRBV4-1; CDR3nt: TGCGCCAGCAGCCAAGATGACCAGATCTACGGGACAGAAGATGAAAAACTGTTTTTT; CDR3aa: CASSQDDQIYGTEDEKLFF
abundance: .; d_gene: .; j_gene: TRBJ2-2; len: 14; v_gene: TRBV5-1; CDR3nt: TGCGCCAGCAGCTTGGTTCGGGGTACCGGGGAGCTGTTTTTT; CDR3aa: CASSLVRGTGELFF
abundance: .; d_gene: TRBD2; j_gene: TRBJ2-3; len: 18; v_gene: TRBV7-9; CDR3nt: TGTGCCAGCAGCGGAGTCGCGGGAGGCCATCGAAGTACAGATACGCAGTATTTT; CDR3aa: CASSGVAGGHRSTDTQYF
abundance: .; d_gene: .; j_gene: TRBJ1-1; len: 17; v_gene: TRBV4-2; CDR3nt: TGTGCCAGCAGCCCCACCGTCCTCGGTGCGGCGATTACTGAAGCTTTCTTT; CDR3aa: CASSPTVLGAAITEAFF
abundance: .; d_gene: .; j_gene: TRBJ1-5; len: 17; v_gene: TRBV7-2; CDR3nt: TGTGCCAGCAGCCCCCGACCACTTGTTCCCCTCTTTCAGCCCCAGCATTTT; CDR3aa: CASSPRPLVPLFQPQHF
abundance: .; d_gene: .; j_gene: TRBJ2-7; len: 14; v_gene: TRBV28; CDR3nt: TGTGCCAGCAGTTTATTAAGGGGGGGCTACGAGCAGTACTTC; CDR3aa: CASSLLRGGYEQYF
abundance: .; d_gene: .; j_gene: TRBJ2-1; len: 15; v_gene: TRBV11-3; CDR3nt: TGTGCCAGCAGCTTCCCAGCGGCCCCCTACAATGAGCAGTTCTTC; CDR3aa: CASSFPAAPYNEQFF
abundance: .; d_gene: .; j_gene: TRBJ2-7; len: 15; v_gene: TRBV4-1; CDR3nt: TGCGCCAGCAGCCAAGGGCAGGGCCCTTCCTACGAGCAGTACTTC; CDR3aa: CASSQGQGPSYEQYF
abundance: few; d_gene: .; j_gene: TRBJ2-1; len: 13; v_gene: TRBV6-6; CDR3nt: TGTGCCAGCAGTTTGGACGATCGGGGTGAGCAGTTCTTC; CDR3aa: CASSLDDRGEQFF
abundance: .; d_gene: TRBD2; j_gene: TRBJ2-7; len: 14; v_gene: TRBV6-1; CDR3nt: TGTGCCAGCAGTTTTACTAGCGGGAGTAACGAGCAGTACTTC; CDR3aa: CASSFTSGSNEQYF